This T cell receptor beta chain appears in the sequencing data of a study of blood T cell repertoires in COVID-19. Study-wide context: Material from acute and convalescent COVID-19 was sourced from the United States, Italy and Spain. Nucleic acid was either cDNA or gDNA, and it came from T cells, B-cell-depleted T cells, or PBMCs.

This table comes from immunoSEQ multiplex PCR, and its TCRdb copy is limited to in-frame clones, with some not included. The sample has 280,000 or so clones; around 85% are singletons. This clone was picked up a small number of times. The germline V gene has CDR1 SEHNR and CDR2 FQNEAQ (reference sequence). The V and J ends lost 5 bases and 2 bases, in that order; junction bases with no gene match: 5. This CDR3 has 14 amino acids. The source material was PBMCs or T cells enriched from blood (not recorded which). The clonotype comes from a woman between 45 and 65 years old who had recovered from COVID-19. J is TRBJ2-7 and V is TRBV7-9, with 8 positions matching TRBD1. Here the CDR3 reads CASSPRTGTYEQYF. CDR3 nucleotides: TGTGCCAGCAGCCCACGGACAGGGACCTACGAGCAGTACTTC.